Sequencing of this TCR beta chain was carried out in a study of regulatory T cells in long-lasting Graves disease. CDR3 length: 17 residues. The germline V gene has CDR1 KGHDR and CDR2 SFDVKD. V trimming: 0 bases; J trimming: 1 base; junction bases outside the gene matches: 8. This clonotype was detected many times. The time point was: persistent/refractory GD, antithyroid drugs over 5 years with positive TRAb. RNA isolated from PBMCs was used to make the TCR library. Investigators prepared the TCR beta libraries by applying iRepertoire HTBI primers and Arm-PCR of CDR3 regions. From the multiplex PCR reads, TCRdb called clonotypes with MiXCR, one entry per CDR3 protein. The sample shows fewer than 450,000 distinct CDR3 sequences, 20% of them seen only once.

The source material was peripheral blood mononuclear cells (PBMCs), sampled when the disease was refractory, from a patient treated with antithyroid drugs. J is TRBJ2-7 and V is TRBV24-1; 7 bases are shared with TRBD1. The TCR comes from a female donor with Graves disease. The CDR3 DNA sequence: TGTGCCACCAGTGATTTGGGTGTAGGGGGCAAGTCCTACGAGCAGTACTTC. It specifies CATSDLGVGGKSYEQYF.